The rows below give T cell receptor beta chains drawn from one sample of a study of T cells after somatic rescue of genetic block. TCRdb keeps only in-frame clones here, not all; method: immunoSEQ multiplex PCR. The table shows tens of thousands of clones, with approximately 96% occurring only once. The sample comprised peripheral blood mononuclear cells (PBMCs). These receptor sequences come from a child in the first two years of life. Each CDR3 is given with its conserved first and last residue. The D gene is left open where the match is weak. Clone size is shown for a subset of rows, as once, few, many or a class of expanded clone.

D: .; size: .; J: TRBJ1-3; V: TRBV7-9; DNA: TGTGCCAGCAGCTTAACGGGGTCTATCTCTGGAAACACCATATATTTT; CDR3: CASSLTGSISGNTIYF
D: TRBD1; size: once; J: TRBJ1-1; V: TRBV5-5; DNA: TGTGCCAGCAGCTTTCTTCGGACAGGGGGAGTTGCTGAAGCTTTCTTT; CDR3: CASSFLRTGGVAEAFF
D: TRBD1; size: .; J: TRBJ1-2; V: TRBV5-4; DNA: TGTGCCAGCAGCGCGGGGGACAGGGGCTGGGATGGCTACACCTTC; CDR3: CASSAGDRGWDGYTF
D: TRBD2; size: once; J: TRBJ2-3; V: TRBV7-2; DNA: TGTGCCAGCAGTCTAGCGGGAGTGGGGGGGTATACGCAGTATTTT; CDR3: CASSLAGVGGYTQYF
D: .; size: .; J: TRBJ1-2; V: TRBV6-1; DNA: TGTGCCAGCAGCTCCCTTACAGGGAGAGGCTATGGCTACACCTTC; CDR3: CASSSLTGRGYGYTF
D: TRBD1; size: once; J: TRBJ1-2; V: TRBV19; DNA: TGTGCCAGTAGTCCTCCGGGACAGGGCTACACCTTC; CDR3: CASSPPGQGYTF
D: TRBD2; size: .; J: TRBJ2-7; V: TRBV27; DNA: TGTGCCAGCAGTTCGGGACTAGCGCCCAACTCCTACGAGCAGTACTTC; CDR3: CASSSGLAPNSYEQYF
D: TRBD1; size: .; J: TRBJ1-6; V: TRBV6-6; DNA: TGTGCCAGCAGTGGACAGGGGGCTAGTTCACCCCTCCACTTT; CDR3: CASSGQGASSPLHF
D: .; size: .; J: TRBJ1-3; V: TRBV30; DNA: TGTGCCTGGGACAGAGCTACTGGAAACACCATATATTTT; CDR3: CAWDRATGNTIYF
D: .; size: .; J: TRBJ2-7; V: TRBV30; DNA: TGTGCCTGGAGGACAACCTACGAGCAGTACTTC; CDR3: CAWRTTYEQYF
D: .; size: once; J: TRBJ2-5; V: TRBV29-1; DNA: TGCAGCGTTCCCGTGGGGGCCGGTCAGGAGACCCAGTACTTC; CDR3: CSVPVGAGQETQYF
D: TRBD1; size: .; J: TRBJ1-5; V: TRBV28; DNA: TGTGCCAGCAGTCACACAGGGGGCGGCAATCAGCCCCAGCATTTT; CDR3: CASSHTGGGNQPQHF
D: .; size: .; J: TRBJ1-1; V: TRBV15; DNA: TGTGCCACCAGCATTCAAGTAAACACTGAAGCTTTCTTT; CDR3: CATSIQVNTEAFF
D: .; size: .; J: TRBJ2-1; V: TRBV4-1; DNA: TGCGCCAGCAGCGGACAAGGCATGGATGAGCAGTTCTTC; CDR3: CASSGQGMDEQFF
D: TRBD2; size: once; J: TRBJ2-7; V: TRBV11-1; DNA: TGTGCCAGCAGCTTAGCACTAGCGGGGGGCTACGAGCAGTACTTC; CDR3: CASSLALAGGYEQYF
D: TRBD1; size: .; J: TRBJ2-4; V: TRBV27; DNA: TGTGCCAGCAGTTTACGAAGGGGGACAGGAAAAAACATTCAGTACTTC; CDR3: CASSLRRGTGKNIQYF
D: TRBD2; size: .; J: TRBJ2-1; V: TRBV18; DNA: TGTGCCAGCTCACCCCAAACGGGACTAGCGGGAGCAGGAGAGCAGTTCTTC; CDR3: CASSPQTGLAGAGEQFF
D: TRBD2; size: .; J: TRBJ2-7; V: TRBV11-2; DNA: TGTGCCAGCAGCTTACTAGCGGGAGGGGAGGAGCAGTACTTC; CDR3: CASSLLAGGEEQYF
D: TRBD1; size: .; J: TRBJ1-1; V: TRBV29-1; DNA: TGCAGCGTCGCGGGACAGGGGGATCGGACTGAAGCTTTCTTT; CDR3: CSVAGQGDRTEAFF
D: .; size: .; J: TRBJ2-3; V: TRBV5-1; DNA: TGCGCCAGCAGCTTACAACCAGGGGATACGCAGTATTTT; CDR3: CASSLQPGDTQYF
D: .; size: .; J: TRBJ2-7; V: TRBV4-1; DNA: TGCGCCAGCAGACAGTCCGTTGACAGGTCCTCCTACGAGCAGTACTTC; CDR3: CASRQSVDRSSYEQYF
D: TRBD2; size: .; J: TRBJ2-1; V: TRBV5-1; DNA: TGCGCCAGCAGCCCGACTAGCGGATACAATGAGCAGTTCTTC; CDR3: CASSPTSGYNEQFF
D: TRBD2; size: .; J: TRBJ2-1; V: TRBV7-9; DNA: TGTGCCAGCAGCTTAGGACTAGCGGGAGATAATGAGCAGTTCTTC; CDR3: CASSLGLAGDNEQFF
D: .; size: once; J: TRBJ2-7; V: TRBV20-1; DNA: TGCAGTGCTAGAGTTGGATACGAGCAGTACTTC; CDR3: CSARVGYEQYF
D: .; size: .; J: TRBJ2-3; V: TRBV5-6; DNA: TGTGCCAGCAGCTTGGTAGGGTCTCCTATCACAGATACGCAGTATTTT; CDR3: CASSLVGSPITDTQYF
D: .; size: .; J: TRBJ2-5; V: TRBV28; DNA: TGTGCCAGCAGAAAACAAGAGACCCAGTACTTC; CDR3: CASRKQETQYF